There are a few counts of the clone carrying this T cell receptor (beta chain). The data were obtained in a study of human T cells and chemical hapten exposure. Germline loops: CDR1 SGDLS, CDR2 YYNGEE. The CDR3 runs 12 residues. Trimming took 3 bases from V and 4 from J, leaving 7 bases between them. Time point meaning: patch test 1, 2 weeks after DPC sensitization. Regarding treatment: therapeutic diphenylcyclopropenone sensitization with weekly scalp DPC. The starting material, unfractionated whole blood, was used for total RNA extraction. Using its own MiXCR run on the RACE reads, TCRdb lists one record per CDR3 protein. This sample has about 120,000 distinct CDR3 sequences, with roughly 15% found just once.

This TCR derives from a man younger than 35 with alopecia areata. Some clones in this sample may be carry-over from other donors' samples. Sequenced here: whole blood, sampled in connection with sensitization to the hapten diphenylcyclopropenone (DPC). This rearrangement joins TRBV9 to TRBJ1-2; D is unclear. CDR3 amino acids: CASSEGVYGYTF. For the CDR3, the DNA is TGTGCCAGCAGCGAAGGAGTCTATGGCTACACCTTC. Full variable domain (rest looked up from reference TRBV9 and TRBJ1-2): DSGVTQTPKHLITATGQRVTLRCSPRSGDLSVYWYQQSLDQGLQFLIQYYNGEERAKGNILERFSAQQFPDLHSELNLSSLELGDSALYFCASSEGVYGYTFGSGTRLTVV.